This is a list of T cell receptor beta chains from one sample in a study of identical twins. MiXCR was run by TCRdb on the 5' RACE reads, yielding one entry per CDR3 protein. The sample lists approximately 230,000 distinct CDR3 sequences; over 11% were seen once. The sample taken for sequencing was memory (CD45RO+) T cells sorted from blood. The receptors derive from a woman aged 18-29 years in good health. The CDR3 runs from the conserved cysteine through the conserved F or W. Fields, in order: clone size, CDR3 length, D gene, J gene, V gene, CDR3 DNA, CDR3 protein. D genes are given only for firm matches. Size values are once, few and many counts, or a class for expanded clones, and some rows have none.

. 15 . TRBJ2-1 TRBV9 TGTGCCAGCAGCGTAGGAGCGGAAAGCTACAATGAGCAGTTCTTC CASSVGAESYNEQFF
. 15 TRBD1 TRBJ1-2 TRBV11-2 TGTGCCAGCAGACCCTGGACAGGGGGAGGCTATGGCTACACCTTC CASRPWTGGGYGYTF
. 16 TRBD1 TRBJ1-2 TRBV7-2 TGTGCCAGCAGCTTAATTTGGGGACAGGGGGATTATGGCTACACCTTC CASSLIWGQGDYGYTF
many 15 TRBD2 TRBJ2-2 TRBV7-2 TGTGCCATCAACATCGGGAGGGGCTTCACCGGGGAGCTGTTTTTT CAINIGRGFTGELFF
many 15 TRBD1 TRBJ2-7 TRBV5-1 TGCGCCAGCAGCGAATGGGGACAGGGGAGCCAGGAGCAGTACTTC CASSEWGQGSQEQYF
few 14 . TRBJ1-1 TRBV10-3 TGTGCCATCAGCGTCGGGTCCCTAAGGGGCGAAGCTTTCTTT CAISVGSLRGEAFF
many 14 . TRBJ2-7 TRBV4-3 TGCGCCAGCAGCCAAGTTGGACAAACCTACGAGCAGTACTTC CASSQVGQTYEQYF
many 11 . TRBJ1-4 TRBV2 TGTGCCAGCAAGGGTAATGAAAAACTGTTTTTT CASKGNEKLFF
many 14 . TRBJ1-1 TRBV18 TGTGCCAGCTCACTGCAGGGAGTGAACACTGAAGCTTTCTTT CASSLQGVNTEAFF
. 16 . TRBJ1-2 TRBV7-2 TGTGCCAGCAGCTTAGCTTTGAACAAAGCCTACGATGGCTACACCTTC CASSLALNKAYDGYTF
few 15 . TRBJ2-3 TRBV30 TGTGCCTGGTCGGCGAGCGGAACTAGGGCAGATACGCAGTATTTT CAWSASGTRADTQYF
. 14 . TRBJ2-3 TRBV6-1 TGTGCCAGCCGCTTCCGGGACGGCAGAGATACGCAGTATTTT CASRFRDGRDTQYF
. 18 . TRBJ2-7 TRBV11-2 TGTGCCAGCAGCTTAGTTTCCAGGGTCGGGGGTAAGACCTACGAGCAGTACTTC CASSLVSRVGGKTYEQYF
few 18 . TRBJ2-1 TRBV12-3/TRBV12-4 TGTGCCAGCAGTTTAGAGACATACAGGGTCTTTTCCTACAATGAGCAGTTCTTC CASSLETYRVFSYNEQFF
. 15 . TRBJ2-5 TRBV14 TGTGCCAGCAGCCCCCGAGGGCAAACAATGTTGACCCAGTACTTC CASSPRGQTMLTQYF
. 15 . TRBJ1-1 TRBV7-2 TGTGCCAGCAGCTTGGAGTTAAACCTTAACACTGAAGCTTTCTTT CASSLELNLNTEAFF
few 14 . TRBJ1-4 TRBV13 TGTGCCAGCAGCTCCGGGGACACGGGAGAAAAACTGTTTTTT CASSSGDTGEKLFF
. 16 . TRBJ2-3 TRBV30 TGTGCCTGGAGTGTACTTTGGTCAGGACCTACAGATACGCAGTATTTT CAWSVLWSGPTDTQYF
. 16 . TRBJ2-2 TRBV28 TGTGCCAGCAGTTTAAGGCAGGGTGGTGACACCGGGGAGCTGTTTTTT CASSLRQGGDTGELFF
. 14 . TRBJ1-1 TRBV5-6 TGTGCCAGCAGCTTGGCCGCAGGGGACACTGAAGCTTTCTTT CASSLAAGDTEAFF
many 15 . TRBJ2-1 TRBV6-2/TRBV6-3 TGTGCCAGCAGCCTGTGGGGGACCGACTACAATGAGCAGTTCTTC CASSLWGTDYNEQFF
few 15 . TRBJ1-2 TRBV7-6 TGTGCCAGCAGCTTAGGCCCGACTGCTCCCAATGGCTACACCTTC CASSLGPTAPNGYTF
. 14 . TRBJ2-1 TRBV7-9 TGTGCCAGCAGCCTCACGGGCCTGTGGGATGAGCAGTTCTTC CASSLTGLWDEQFF
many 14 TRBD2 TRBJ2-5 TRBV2 TGTGCCAGCAGTGAAGTAGCGGGGACAGAGACCCAGTACTTC CASSEVAGTETQYF
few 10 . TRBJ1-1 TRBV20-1 TGCAGTGCTAGCGACACTGAAGCTTTCTTT CSASDTEAFF
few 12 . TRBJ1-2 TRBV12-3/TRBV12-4 TGTGCCCTCCGCGGGGCCGCCGGTGGCTACACCTTC CALRGAAGGYTF
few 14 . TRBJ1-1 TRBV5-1 TGCGCCAGCAGCCCGGAAGGGGGTCGGGCTGAAGCTTTCTTT CASSPEGGRAEAFF
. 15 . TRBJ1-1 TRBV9 TGTGCCAGCAGCAGCAGAGGACAGCACTACACTGAAGCTTTCTTT CASSSRGQHYTEAFF
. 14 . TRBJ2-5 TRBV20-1 TGCAGTGCTAGTCCCCGGGGTGTGGGAGAGACCCAGTACTTC CSASPRGVGETQYF
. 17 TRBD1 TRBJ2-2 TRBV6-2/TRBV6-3 TGTGCCAGCAGACGTCACCAGGGGGTCCCAGGGACCGGGGAGCTGTTTTTT CASRRHQGVPGTGELFF
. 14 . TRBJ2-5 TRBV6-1 TGTGCCAGCAGTGAGGGCCCCACGGGGGAGACCCAGTACTTC CASSEGPTGETQYF
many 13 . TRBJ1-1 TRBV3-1 TGTGCCAGCAGCCAAGAAGGGGGCACTGAAGCTTTCTTT CASSQEGGTEAFF
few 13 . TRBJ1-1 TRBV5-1 TGCGCCAGCAGCTTGGAACGGCAGGGGAAAGCTTTCTTT CASSLERQGKAFF
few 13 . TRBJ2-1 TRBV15 TGTGCCACCAGCAGAGATAGGCGGGCCGAGCAGTTCTTC CATSRDRRAEQFF
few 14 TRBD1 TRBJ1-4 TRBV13 TGTGCCAGCAGCTCTGGTCAGGGGGGAGAAAAACTGTTTTTT CASSSGQGGEKLFF
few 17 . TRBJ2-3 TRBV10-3 TGTGCCATCAGTGAGTCGAAGGTGGGGCGAAACACAGATACGCAGTATTTT CAISESKVGRNTDTQYF
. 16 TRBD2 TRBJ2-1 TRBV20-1 TGCAGTGCTAGATGGACGGGGCGGGGGAGATACAATGAGCAGTTCTTC CSARWTGRGRYNEQFF
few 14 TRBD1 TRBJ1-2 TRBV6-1 TGTGCCAGCAGGCTGACAGGGCAAAATTATGGCTACACCTTC CASRLTGQNYGYTF